This TCR beta chain was profiled in a study of blood T cells in healthy people across ages. With a J-beta primer mix and a sample-barcoded 5' primer, a second PCR ran roughly 6 to 11 cycles. TCRdb itself ran the 5' RACE reads through MiXCR, one entry per CDR3 protein. The table lists under 2 million distinct CDR3 sequences, about 35% of them singletons. Concerning this clonotype: This may stem from a read error, because a much larger clone lies one nucleotide away.

Input material: blood. The TCR comes from a woman in her 30s in good health.

The CDR3 nucleotides are TGCAGCGTTGGGGCGGCTTACTCCTACGAGCAGTACTTC. This encodes CSVGAAYSYEQYF. The rearrangement uses TRBV29-1 and TRBJ2-7; D remains ambiguous. CDR1 is SQVTM and CDR2 is ANQGSEA in the germline V gene. There are 13 residues in the CDR3. Between the trimmed V and J ends, which lost 4 bases and 0 bases, there was a span of 10 bases.